Sequencing of this TCR beta chain was carried out in a study of T cells after yellow fever vaccination. Study-wide results and caveats: Compared with primary, the secondary response was weaker and peaked at day 5, not 15. Contamination of FACS-sorted repertoires by abundant clonotypes from the bulk population could occur.

Per germline, CDR1 SGHTA and CDR2 FQGNSA. There are 15 residues in the CDR3. V shed 7 bases, J shed 5 bases, and the junction held 8 bases outside the gene matches. This clonotype appeared a few times. The antigen is unknown. TCRdb processed the 5' RACE reads anew with MiXCR; each CDR3 protein has one entry. This table has some 320,000 distinct CDR3 sequences, 4.1% appearing once. The TCR was taken from a man between 18 and 35 years old who received the YFV17D yellow fever vaccine. This specimen was PBMCs, taken 5 days after the yellow fever booster vaccination. This chain uses TRBV7-2 with TRBJ1-6; 7 bases agree with TRBD1. The CDR3 protein is CASNQRDRNNSPLHF. DNA of the CDR3: TGTGCCAGCAACCAAAGGGACAGAAATAATTCACCCCTCCACTTT.